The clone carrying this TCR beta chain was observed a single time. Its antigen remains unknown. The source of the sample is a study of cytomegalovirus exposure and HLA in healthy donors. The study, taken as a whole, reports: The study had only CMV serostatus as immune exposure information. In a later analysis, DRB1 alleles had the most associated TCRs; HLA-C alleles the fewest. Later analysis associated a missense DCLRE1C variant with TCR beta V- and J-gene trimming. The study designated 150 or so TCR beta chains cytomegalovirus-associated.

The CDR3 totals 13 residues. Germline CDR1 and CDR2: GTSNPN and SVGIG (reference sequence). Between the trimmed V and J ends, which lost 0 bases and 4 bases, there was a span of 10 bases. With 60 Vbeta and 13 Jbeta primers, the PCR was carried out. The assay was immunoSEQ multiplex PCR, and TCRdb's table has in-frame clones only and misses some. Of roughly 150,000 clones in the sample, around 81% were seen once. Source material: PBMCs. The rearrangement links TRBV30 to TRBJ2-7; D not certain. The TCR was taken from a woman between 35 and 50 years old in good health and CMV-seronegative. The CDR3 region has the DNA TGTGCCTGGAGTGTACATAGAGGTTACGAGCAGTACTTC. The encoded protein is CAWSVHRGYEQYF.